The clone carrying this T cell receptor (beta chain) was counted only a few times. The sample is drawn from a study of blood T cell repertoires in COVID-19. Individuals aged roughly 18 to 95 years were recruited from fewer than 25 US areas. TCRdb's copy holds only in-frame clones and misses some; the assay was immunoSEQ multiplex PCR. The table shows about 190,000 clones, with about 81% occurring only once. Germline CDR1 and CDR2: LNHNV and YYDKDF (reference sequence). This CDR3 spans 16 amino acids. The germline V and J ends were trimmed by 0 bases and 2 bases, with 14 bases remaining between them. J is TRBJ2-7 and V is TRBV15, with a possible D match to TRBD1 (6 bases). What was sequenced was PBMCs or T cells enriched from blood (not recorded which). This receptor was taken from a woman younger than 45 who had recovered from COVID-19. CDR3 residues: CATSRDRTEGAYEQYF. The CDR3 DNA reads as TGTGCCACCAGCAGAGACCGGACTGAGGGGGCCTACGAGCAGTACTTC.